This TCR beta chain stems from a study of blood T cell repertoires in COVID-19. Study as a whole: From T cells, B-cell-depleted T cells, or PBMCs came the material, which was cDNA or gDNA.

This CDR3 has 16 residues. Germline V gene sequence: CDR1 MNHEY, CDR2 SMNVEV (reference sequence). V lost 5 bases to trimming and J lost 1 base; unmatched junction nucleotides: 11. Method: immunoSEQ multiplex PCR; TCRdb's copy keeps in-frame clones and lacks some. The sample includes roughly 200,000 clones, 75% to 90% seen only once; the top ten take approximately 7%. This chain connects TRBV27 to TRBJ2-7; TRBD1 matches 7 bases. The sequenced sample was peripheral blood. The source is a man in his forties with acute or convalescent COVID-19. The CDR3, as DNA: TGTGCCAGCAGTCGCGCCGGGACAGCGAGTTCCTACGAGCAGTACTTC. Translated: CASSRAGTASSYEQYF.